Here is one T cell receptor (beta chain) with its context. Antigen specificity is unknown. The sample belongs to a study of beta chain features in type 1 diabetes. Sequenced material consisted of expressed TCRB transcripts (all of the isolated RNA was reverse transcribed). Averages about a million reads characterized the stem cell-like memory T cell samples. Clones were read by immunoSEQ multiplex PCR, and TCRdb kept only the in-frame ones, dropping some. The sample yields approximately 120,000 clones, approximately 39% seen once. CDR1 and CDR2 (germline): SGHRS, YFSETQ. CDR3 length: 19 amino acids. J was trimmed by 0 bases and V by 5 bases; bases with no gene match: 14. Study conclusions and caveats: Reduced insertions and increased deletions marked VDJ junctions in type 1 diabetes patients.

Sample: stem cell memory CD4+ T cells from blood. This TCR was sampled from a woman younger than 30 in good health. The chain carries TRBV5-1 and TRBJ2-1, with 10 bases matching TRBD2. The CDR3 region is CASSLPPRGLADSYNEQFF. As DNA, the CDR3 is TGCGCCAGCAGTTTACCCCCTCGAGGACTAGCGGACTCCTACAATGAGCAGTTCTTC.